This T cell receptor (beta chain) derives from a study of blood T cell repertoires in COVID-19 (dated by TCRdb to about 2020). Regarding the research as a whole: Samples from collaborators originated in the United States, Italy and Spain and spanned both the acute and convalescent phases of COVID-19. The material from the prospective study consisted of cDNA or gDNA derived from T cells, B-cell-depleted T cells, or PBMCs. The dataset comprised deeply sampled blood TCRbeta repertoires from subjects exposed to, actively infected with, or recovered from COVID-19. The repertoires were released in a freely available public database meant as a resource for research on the immune response to SARS-CoV-2. Samples were obtained from the ongoing ImmuneRACE study (first 160 participants) and from over a thousand subjects provided by 6 global collaborators. A de-identified subject ID, COVID-19 status, age in years and sex were almost always included in the sample metadata. Where available, HLA class I and class II types were taken from metadata supplied by the sample provider and were not determined by assay-based typing.

Findings and caveats that apply to the study as a whole: The amount of clinical and demographic metadata varied by source and participant and was provided uncurated.

Collaborating institutions collected whole blood in K2EDTA tubes following their own protocols. Collaborator samples were shipped for TCRbeta analysis as frozen whole blood, isolated PBMCs, or DNA extracted from either sample type. V drops 3 bases and J drops 3 bases, leaving 31 bases in between. Based on the germline V gene (reference sequence), the CDR1 and CDR2 sequences are SGHNT and YYREEE. From the cysteine up to the phenylalanine, the CDR3 has a length of 20 residues. CDR3 DNA is the only sequence kept; it has 60 bases, read in frame from the first base. Points on this clone: Its cognate antigen has yet to be identified. No per-base quality is available; no much larger clone lies one base away.

The immunoSEQ Assay, a bias-controlled multiplex PCR, was used to amplify TCRbeta CDR3 regions from genomic DNA. Per the source publication's procedure: Within the assay, amplification of reference gene primers was used to estimate how many nucleated cells each sample contained. To quantify the absolute abundance of each unique TCRbeta CDR3 rearrangement, sequence reads were collapsed and filtered. For each sample, productive Simpson clonality was calculated as the square root of Simpson's diversity index across productive rearrangements. TCRdb limited this immuneACCESS table to in-frame rearrangements with V and J called. A share of clones is missing; checked studies link under half to unresolved V genes, and the rest is unexplained. That table furnishes V, J and clone size, whereas the DNA furnished D and trimming. The sample records tens of thousands of clones, around 80% of which are singletons. The top ten constitute 26% of the sample.

The receptor was isolated from a man in his sixties with active or convalescent COVID-19. The chain uses TRBV5-4 and TRBJ2-7, with TRBD2 perhaps the D gene, on 5 matching bases. The sequencing sample was made of peripheral blood. The CDR3: CASSSTRNPFDIRGDYEQYF. The DNA is as follows: TGTGCCAGCAGCTCCACCCGAAACCCTTTTGACATCCGGGGTGACTACGAGCAGTACTTC.